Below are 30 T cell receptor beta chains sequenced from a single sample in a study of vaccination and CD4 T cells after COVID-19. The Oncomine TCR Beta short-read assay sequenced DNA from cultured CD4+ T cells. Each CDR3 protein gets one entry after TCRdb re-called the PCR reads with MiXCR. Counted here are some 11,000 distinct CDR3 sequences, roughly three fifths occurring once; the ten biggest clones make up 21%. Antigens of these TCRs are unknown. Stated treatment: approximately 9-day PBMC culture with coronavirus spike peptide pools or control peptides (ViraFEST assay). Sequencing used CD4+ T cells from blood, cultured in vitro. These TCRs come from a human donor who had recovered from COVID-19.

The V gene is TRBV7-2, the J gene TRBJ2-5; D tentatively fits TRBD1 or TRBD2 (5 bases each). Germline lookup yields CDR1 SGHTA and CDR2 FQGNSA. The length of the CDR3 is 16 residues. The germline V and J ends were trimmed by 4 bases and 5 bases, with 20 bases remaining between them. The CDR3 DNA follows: TGTGCCAGCAGCTGGACCGGGACCCGCCCTGGGGAGACCCAGTACTTC. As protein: CASSWTGTRPGETQYF.

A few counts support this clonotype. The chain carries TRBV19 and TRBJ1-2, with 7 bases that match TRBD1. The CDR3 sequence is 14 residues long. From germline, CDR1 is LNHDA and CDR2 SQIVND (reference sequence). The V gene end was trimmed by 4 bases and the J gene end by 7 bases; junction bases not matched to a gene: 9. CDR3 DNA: TGTGCCAGTAGTAGCACAGGGGATCTTGCTGGCTACACCTTC. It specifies CASSSTGDLAGYTF.

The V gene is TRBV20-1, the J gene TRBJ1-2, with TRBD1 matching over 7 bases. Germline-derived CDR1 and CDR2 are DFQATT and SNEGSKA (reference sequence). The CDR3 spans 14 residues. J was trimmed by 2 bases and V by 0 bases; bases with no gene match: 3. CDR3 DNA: TGCAGTGCTAGAGAAGGAGGGGGCAACTATGGCTACACCTTC. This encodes CSAREGGGNYGYTF.

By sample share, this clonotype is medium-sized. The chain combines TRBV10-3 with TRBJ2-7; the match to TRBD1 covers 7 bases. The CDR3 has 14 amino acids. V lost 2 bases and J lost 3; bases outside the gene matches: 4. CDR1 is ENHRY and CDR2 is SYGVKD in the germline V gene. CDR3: CAISEDRDLYEQYF. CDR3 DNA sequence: TGTGCCATCAGTGAGGACAGGGACCTCTACGAGCAGTACTTC.

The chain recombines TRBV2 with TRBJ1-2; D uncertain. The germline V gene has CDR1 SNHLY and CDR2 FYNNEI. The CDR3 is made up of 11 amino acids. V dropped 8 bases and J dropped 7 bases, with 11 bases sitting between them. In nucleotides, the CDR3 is TGTGCCAGCCGGGAGGGTTTTGGCTACACCTTC. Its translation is CASREGFGYTF.

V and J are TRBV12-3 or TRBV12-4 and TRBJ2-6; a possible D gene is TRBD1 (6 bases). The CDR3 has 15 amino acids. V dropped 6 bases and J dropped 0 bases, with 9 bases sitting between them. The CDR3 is CASRETGSGANVLTF. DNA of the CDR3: TGTGCCAGCAGGGAGACAGGCTCTGGGGCCAACGTCCTGACTTTC.

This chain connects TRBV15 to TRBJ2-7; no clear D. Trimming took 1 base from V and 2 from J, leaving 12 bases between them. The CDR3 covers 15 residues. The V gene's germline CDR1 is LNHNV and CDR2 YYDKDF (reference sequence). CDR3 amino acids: CATSRARSSAYEQYF. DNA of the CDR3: TGTGCCACCAGCAGAGCTAGGTCTTCAGCCTACGAGCAGTACTTC.

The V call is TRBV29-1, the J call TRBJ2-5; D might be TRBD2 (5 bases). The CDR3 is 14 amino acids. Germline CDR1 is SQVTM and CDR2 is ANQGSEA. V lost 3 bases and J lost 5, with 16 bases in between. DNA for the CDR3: TGCAGCGTTGAGTTCTCGGGAATTTACGAGACCCAGTACTTC. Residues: CSVEFSGIYETQYF.

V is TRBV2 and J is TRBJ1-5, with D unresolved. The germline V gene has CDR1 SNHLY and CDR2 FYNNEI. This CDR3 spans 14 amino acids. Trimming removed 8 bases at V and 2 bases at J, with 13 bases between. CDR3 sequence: CASQDGSGNQPQHF. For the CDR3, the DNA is TGTGCCAGCCAGGATGGCTCGGGCAATCAGCCCCAGCATTTT.

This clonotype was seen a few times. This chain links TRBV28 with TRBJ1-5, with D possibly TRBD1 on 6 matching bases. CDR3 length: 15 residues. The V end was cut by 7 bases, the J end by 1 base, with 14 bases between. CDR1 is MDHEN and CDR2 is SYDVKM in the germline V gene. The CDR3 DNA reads TGTGCCAGCACTTTTGGGGGGCGAAGCAATCAGCCCCAGCATTTT. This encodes CASTFGGRSNQPQHF.

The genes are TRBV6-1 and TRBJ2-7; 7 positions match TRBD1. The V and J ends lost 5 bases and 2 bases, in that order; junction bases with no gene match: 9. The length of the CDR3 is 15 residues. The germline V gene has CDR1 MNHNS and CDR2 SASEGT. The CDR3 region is CASSQSGQRTYEQYF. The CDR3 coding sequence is TGTGCCAGCAGTCAATCGGGACAGCGAACCTACGAGCAGTACTTC.

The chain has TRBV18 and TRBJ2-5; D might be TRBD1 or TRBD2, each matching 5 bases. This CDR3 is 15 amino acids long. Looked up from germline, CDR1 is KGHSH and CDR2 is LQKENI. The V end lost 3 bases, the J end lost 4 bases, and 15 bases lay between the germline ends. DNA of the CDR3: TGTGCCAGCTCACCGACGGGGAGTGGGACAGAGACCCAGTACTTC. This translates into CASSPTGSGTETQYF.

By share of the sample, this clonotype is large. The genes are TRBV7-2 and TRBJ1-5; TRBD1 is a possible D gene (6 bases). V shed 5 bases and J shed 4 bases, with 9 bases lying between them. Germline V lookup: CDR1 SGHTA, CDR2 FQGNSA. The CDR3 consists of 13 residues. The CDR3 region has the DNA TGTGCCAGCAGCGTCAGGGGTAATCAGCCCCAGCATTTT. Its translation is CASSVRGNQPQHF.

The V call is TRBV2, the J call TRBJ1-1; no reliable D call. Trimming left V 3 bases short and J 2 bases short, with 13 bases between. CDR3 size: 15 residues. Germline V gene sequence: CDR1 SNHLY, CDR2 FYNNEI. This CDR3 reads CASSESLSGNTEAFF. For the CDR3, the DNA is TGTGCCAGCAGTGAGAGTCTCTCGGGAAACACTGAAGCTTTCTTT.

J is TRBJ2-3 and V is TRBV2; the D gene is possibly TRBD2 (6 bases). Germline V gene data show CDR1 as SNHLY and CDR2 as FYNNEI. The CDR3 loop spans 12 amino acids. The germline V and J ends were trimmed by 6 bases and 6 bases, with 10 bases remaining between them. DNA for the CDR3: TGTGCCAGCAGCCGACTAGTCGATACGCAGTATTTT. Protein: CASSRLVDTQYF.

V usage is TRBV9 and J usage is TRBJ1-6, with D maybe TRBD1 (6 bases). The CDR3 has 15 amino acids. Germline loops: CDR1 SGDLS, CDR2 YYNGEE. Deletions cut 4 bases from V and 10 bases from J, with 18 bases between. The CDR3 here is CASSREGGGHSPLHF. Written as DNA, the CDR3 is TGTGCCAGCAGCAGAGAGGGGGGGGGGCACTCACCCCTCCACTTT.

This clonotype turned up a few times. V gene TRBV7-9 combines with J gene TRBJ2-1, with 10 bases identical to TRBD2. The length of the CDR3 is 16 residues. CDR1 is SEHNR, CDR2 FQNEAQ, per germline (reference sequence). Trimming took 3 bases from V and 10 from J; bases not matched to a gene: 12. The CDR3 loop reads CASSFRPLAGAEEQFF. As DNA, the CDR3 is TGTGCCAGCAGCTTCAGGCCTCTAGCGGGAGCCGAAGAGCAGTTCTTC.

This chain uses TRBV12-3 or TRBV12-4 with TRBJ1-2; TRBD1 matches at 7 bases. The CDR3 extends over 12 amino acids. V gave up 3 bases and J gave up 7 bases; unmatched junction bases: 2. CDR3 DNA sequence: TGTGCCAGCAGTTTCGGGACAGTTGGCTACACCTTC. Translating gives CASSFGTVGYTF.

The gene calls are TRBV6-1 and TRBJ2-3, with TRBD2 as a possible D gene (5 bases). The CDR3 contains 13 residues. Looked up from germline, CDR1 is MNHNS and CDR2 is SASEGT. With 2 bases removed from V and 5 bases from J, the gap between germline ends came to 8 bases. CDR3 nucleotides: TGTGCCAGCAGTGAACAACGGGGAGATACGCAGTATTTT. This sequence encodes CASSEQRGDTQYF.

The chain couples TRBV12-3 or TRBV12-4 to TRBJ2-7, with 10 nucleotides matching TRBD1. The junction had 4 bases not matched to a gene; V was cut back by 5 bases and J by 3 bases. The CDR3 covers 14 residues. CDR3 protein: CASSLRDRGYEQYF. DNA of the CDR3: TGTGCCAGCAGTCTCCGGGACAGGGGCTACGAGCAGTACTTC.

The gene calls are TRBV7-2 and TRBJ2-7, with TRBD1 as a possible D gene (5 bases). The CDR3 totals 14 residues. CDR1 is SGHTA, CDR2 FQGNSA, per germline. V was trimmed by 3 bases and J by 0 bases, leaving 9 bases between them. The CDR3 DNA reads TGTGCCAGCAGCTTTGGACACAACTCCTACGAGCAGTACTTC. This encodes CASSFGHNSYEQYF.

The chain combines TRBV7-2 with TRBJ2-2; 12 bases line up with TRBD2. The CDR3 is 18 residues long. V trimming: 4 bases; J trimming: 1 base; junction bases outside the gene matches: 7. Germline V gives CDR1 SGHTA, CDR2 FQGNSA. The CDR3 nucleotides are TGTGCCAGCAGCTCACGCCCACTAGCGGGGGGGAACACCGGGGAGCTGTTTTTT. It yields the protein CASSSRPLAGGNTGELFF.

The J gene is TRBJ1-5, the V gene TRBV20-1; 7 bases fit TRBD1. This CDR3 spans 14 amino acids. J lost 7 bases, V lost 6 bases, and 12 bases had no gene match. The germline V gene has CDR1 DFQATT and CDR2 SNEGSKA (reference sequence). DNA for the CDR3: TGCAGTGCCGAGCCTCCGGGACAGTGGCAGCCCCAGCATTTT. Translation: CSAEPPGQWQPQHF.

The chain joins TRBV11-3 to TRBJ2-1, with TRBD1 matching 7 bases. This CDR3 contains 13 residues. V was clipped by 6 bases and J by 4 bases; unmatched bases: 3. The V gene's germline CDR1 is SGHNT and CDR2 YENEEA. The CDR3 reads CASSQGEYNEQFF. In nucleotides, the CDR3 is TGTGCCAGCAGTCAGGGGGAATACAATGAGCAGTTCTTC.

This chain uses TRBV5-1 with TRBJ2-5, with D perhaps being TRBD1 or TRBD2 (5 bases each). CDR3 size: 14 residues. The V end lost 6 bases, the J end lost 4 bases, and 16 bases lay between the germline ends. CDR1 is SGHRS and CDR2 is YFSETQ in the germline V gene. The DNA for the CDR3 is TGCGCCAGCATGTATTCCGGGGCTTCAGAGACCCAGTACTTC. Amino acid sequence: CASMYSGASETQYF.

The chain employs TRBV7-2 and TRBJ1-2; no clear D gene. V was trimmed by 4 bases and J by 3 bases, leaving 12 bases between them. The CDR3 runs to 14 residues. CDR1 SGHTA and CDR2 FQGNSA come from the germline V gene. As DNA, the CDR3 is TGTGCCAGCAGCTCTCCCGGGGTGGACTATGGCTACACCTTC. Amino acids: CASSSPGVDYGYTF.

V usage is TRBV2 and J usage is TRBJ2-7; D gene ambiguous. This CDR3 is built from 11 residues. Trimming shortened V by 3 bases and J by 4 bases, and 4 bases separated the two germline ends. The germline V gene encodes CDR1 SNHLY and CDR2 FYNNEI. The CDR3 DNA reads TGTGCCAGCAGTGACTGGTACGAGCAGTACTTC. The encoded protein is CASSDWYEQYF.

CDR3 loop: CASSLNRYNEQFF. Written as DNA, the CDR3 is TGTGCCAGCAGTTTAAATAGGTACAATGAGCAGTTCTTC. The chain recombines TRBV27 with TRBJ2-1; D is unresolved. Between the trimmed V and J ends, which lost 2 bases and 4 bases, there was a span of 6 bases. CDR3 length equals 13 residues. Germline assignment: CDR1 MNHEY and CDR2 SMNVEV (reference sequence).

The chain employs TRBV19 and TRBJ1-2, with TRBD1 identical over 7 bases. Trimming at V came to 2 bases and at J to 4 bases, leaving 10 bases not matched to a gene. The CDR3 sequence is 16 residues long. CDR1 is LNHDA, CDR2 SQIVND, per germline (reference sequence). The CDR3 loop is CASSISLSGGFYGYTF. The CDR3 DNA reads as TGTGCCAGTAGTATAAGCCTGTCAGGGGGATTCTATGGCTACACCTTC.

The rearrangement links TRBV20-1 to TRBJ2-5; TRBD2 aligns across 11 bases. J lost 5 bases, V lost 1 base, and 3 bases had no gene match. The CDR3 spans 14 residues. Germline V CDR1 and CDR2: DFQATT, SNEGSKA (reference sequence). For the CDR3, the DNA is TGCAGTGCTAGAGTCACTAGCGGGAGCGAGACCCAGTACTTC. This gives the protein CSARVTSGSETQYF.